This T cell receptor (beta chain) was recorded in a study of CD8+ T cells in alopecia areata. As to this clone: Its specificity is not known.

Extraction of RNA preceded its reverse transcription into cDNA, which served as the sequencing template. TCRdb's table, derived via immunoSEQ multiplex PCR, lists solely in-frame clones and lacks some. The sample has 150,000 or so clones, roughly 54% seen once. This CDR3 has 15 residues. Germline V gene data show CDR1 as MNHEY and CDR2 as SMNVEV (reference sequence). Germline trimming cut 5 bases from V and 2 bases from J; bases unmatched to any gene: 9. Study-wide findings and caveats: Higher clonality than in normal scalp was seen in lesional scalp, especially alopecia totalis/universalis.

Treatment: oral pan-JAK inhibitor, 5-10 mg twice daily. The input for sequencing was CD8+ T cells sorted from blood, taken at week 4, from a patient treated with tofacitinib. The sequence was obtained from a human donor with alopecia areata. The chain couples TRBV27 to TRBJ2-7, with 7 bases fitting TRBD1. The CDR3 loop reads CASSEEQGPTYEQYF. In DNA, the CDR3 is TGTGCCAGCAGTGAAGAACAGGGGCCCACCTACGAGCAGTACTTC.